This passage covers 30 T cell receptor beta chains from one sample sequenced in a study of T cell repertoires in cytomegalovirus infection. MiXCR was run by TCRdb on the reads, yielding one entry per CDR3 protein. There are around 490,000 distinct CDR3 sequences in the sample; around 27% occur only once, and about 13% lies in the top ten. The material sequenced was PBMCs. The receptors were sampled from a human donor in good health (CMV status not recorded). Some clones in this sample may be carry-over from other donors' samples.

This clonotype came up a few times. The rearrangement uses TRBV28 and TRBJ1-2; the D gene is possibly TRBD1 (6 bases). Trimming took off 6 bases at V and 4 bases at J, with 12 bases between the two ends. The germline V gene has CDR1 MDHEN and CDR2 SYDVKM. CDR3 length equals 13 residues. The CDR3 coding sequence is TGTGCCAGCAGCCCCGGACAGATCTATGGCTACACCTTC. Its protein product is CASSPGQIYGYTF.

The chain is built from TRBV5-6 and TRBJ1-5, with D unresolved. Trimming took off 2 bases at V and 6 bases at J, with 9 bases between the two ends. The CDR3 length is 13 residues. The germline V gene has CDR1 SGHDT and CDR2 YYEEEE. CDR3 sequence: CASSFRETQPQHF. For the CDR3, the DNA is TGTGCCAGCAGCTTCCGGGAGACTCAGCCCCAGCATTTT.

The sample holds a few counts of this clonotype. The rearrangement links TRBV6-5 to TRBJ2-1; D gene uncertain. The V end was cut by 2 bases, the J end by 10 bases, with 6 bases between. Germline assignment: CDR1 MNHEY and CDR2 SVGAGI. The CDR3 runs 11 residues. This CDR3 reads CASSYTGEQFF. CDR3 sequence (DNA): TGTGCCAGCAGTTACACTGGGGAGCAGTTCTTC.

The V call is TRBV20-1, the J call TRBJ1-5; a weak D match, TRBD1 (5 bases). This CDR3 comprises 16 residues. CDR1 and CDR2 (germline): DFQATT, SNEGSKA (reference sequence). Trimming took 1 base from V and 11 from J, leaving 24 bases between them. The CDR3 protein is CSARGTLQQGPRAQHF. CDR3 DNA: TGCAGTGCTAGAGGCACCCTACAGCAGGGCCCTCGGGCCCAGCATTTT.

The CDR3 spells CASSSPGQGDEQYF. The DNA for the CDR3 is TGTGCCAGCAGTTCACCGGGACAGGGCGACGAGCAGTACTTC. This chain joins TRBV28 and TRBJ2-7; the match to TRBD1 covers 9 bases. This CDR3 spans 14 amino acids. Unmatched junction bases numbered 6, after V lost 4 bases and J lost 5 bases. From germline, CDR1 is MDHEN and CDR2 SYDVKM.

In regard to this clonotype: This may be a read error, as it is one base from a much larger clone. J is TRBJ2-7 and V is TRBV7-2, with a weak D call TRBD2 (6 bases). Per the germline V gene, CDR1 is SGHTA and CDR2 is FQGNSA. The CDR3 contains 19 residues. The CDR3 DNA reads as TGTGCCAACAGCTTAGATCCCCCCCGGCTAGCGCCGAGCTCCTACGAGCAGTACGTC. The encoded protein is CANSLDPPRLAPSSYEQYV.

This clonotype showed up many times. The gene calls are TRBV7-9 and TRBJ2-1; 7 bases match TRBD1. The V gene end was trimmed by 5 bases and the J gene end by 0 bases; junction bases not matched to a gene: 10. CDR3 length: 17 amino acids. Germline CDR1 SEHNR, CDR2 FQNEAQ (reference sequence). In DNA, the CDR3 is TGTGCCAGCAGCGATAGACAGGGCGGAAGCTCCTACAATGAGCAGTTCTTC. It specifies CASSDRQGGSSYNEQFF.

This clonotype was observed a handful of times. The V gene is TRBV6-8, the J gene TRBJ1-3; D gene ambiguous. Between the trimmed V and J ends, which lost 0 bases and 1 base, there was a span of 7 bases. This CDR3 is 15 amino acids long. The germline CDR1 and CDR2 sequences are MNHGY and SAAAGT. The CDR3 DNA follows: TGTGCCAGCAGTTACTCCGGGGATTCTGGAAACACCATATATTTT. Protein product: CASSYSGDSGNTIYF.

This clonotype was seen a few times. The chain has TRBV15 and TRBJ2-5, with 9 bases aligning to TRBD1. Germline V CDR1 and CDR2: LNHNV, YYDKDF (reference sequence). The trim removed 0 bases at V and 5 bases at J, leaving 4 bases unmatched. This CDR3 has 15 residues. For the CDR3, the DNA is TGTGCCACCAGCAGAGACCACAGGGGGCAGGAGACCCAGTACTTC. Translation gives CATSRDHRGQETQYF.

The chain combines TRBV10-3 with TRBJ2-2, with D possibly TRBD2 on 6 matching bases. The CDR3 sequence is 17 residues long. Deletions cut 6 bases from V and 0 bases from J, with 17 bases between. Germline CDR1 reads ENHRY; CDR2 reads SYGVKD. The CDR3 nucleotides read TGTGCCATCAGCCTGTTGGGTCTAGCGACGAACACCGGGGAGCTGTTTTTT. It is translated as CAISLLGLATNTGELFF.

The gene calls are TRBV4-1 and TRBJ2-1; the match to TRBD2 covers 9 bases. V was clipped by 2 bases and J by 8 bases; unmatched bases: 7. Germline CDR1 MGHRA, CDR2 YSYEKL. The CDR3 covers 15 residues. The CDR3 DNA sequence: TGCGCCAGCAGCCAAAGGGGACTAGCACTCGATGAGCAGTTCTTC. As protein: CASSQRGLALDEQFF.

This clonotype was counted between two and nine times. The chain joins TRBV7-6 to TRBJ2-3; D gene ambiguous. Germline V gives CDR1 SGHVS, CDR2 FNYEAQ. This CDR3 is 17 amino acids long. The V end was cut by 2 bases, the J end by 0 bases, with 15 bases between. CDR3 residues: CASSLFGWVTSTDTQYF. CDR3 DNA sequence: TGTGCCAGCAGCTTATTCGGTTGGGTTACTAGCACAGATACGCAGTATTTT.

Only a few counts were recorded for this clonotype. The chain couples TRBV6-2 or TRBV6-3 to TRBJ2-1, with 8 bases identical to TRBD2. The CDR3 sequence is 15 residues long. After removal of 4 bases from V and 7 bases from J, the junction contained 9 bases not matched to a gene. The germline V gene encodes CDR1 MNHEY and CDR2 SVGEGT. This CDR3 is CASSWTGGPRNEQFF. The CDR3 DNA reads TGTGCCAGCAGTTGGACGGGAGGGCCGAGGAATGAGCAGTTCTTC.

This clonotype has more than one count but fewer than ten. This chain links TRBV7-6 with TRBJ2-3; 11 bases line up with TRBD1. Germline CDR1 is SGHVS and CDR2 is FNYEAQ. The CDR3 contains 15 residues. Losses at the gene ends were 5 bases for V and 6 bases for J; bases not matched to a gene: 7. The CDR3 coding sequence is TGTGCCAGCAGCCGATCAGGACAGGGGGCGGATACGCAGTATTTT. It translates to CASSRSGQGADTQYF.

CDR3 DNA sequence: TGTGCCAGTACCGGGACAGGGGGTTACACTGAAGCTTTCTTT. This sequence encodes CASTGTGGYTEAFF. V usage is TRBV19 and J usage is TRBJ1-1, with TRBD1 matching over 11 bases. The CDR3 length is 14 residues. Trimming removed 7 bases from V and 3 bases from J; junction bases left unmatched: 4. CDR1 and CDR2 from the germline V gene are LNHDA and SQIVND (reference sequence).

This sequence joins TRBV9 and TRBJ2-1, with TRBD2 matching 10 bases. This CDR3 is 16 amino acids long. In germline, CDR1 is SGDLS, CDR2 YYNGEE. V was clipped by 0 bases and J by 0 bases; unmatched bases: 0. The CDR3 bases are TGTGCCAGCAGCGTAGCTAGCGGGGGCTCCTACAATGAGCAGTTCTTC. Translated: CASSVASGGSYNEQFF. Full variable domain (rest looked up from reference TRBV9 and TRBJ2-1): DSGVTQTPKHLITATGQRVTLRCSPRSGDLSVYWYQQSLDQGLQFLIQYYNGEERAKGNILERFSAQQFPDLHSELNLSSLELGDSALYFCASSVASGGSYNEQFFGPGTRLTVL.

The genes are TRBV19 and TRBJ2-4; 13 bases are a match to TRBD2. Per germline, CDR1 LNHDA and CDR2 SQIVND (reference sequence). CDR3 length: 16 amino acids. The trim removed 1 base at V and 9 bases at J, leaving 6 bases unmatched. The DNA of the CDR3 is TGTGCCAGTAGTATAGGGAGGGGACTAGCGGGATCCATTCAGTACTTC. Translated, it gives CASSIGRGLAGSIQYF.

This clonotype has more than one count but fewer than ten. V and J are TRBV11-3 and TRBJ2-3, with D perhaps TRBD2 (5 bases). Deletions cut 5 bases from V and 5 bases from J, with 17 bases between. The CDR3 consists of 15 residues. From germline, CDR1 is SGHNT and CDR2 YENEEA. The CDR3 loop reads CASSVGTRGEDTQYF. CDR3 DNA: TGTGCCAGCAGCGTAGGAACTCGGGGTGAAGATACGCAGTATTTT.

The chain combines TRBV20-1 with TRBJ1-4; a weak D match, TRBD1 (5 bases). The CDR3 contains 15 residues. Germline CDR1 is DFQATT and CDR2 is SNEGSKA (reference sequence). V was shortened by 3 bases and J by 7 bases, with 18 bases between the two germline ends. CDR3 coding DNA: TGCAGTGCTAGTTCAGGCCAGCGGGGGAGTGAAAAACTGTTTTTT. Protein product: CSASSGQRGSEKLFF.

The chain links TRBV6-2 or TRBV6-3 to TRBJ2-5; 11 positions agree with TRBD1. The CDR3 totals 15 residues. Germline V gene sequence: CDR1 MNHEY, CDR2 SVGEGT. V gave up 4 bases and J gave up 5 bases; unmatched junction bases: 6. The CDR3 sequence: CASSSDRGRRETQYF. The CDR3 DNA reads TGTGCCAGCAGTTCGGACAGGGGGCGCAGGGAGACCCAGTACTTC.

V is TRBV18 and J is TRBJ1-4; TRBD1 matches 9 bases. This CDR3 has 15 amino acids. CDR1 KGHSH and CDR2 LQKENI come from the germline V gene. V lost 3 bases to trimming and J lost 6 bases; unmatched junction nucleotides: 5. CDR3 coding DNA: TGTGCCAGCTCACCCCCCGGGACAGGGCATGAAAAACTGTTTTTT. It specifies CASSPPGTGHEKLFF.

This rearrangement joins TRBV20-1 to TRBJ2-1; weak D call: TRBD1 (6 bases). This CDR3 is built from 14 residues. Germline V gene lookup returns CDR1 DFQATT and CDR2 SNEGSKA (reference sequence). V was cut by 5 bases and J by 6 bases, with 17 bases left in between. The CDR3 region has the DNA TGCAGTGCTCTCCGGGACACACAGTTCAATGAGCAGTTCTTC. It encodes CSALRDTQFNEQFF.

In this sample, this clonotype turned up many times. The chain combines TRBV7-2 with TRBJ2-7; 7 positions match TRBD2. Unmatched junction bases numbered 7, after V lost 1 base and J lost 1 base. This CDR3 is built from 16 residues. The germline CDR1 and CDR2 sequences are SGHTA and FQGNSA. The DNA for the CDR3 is TGTGCCAGCAGCTTAGACTCCCCTAGCGGTTCCTACGAGCAGTACTTC. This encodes CASSLDSPSGSYEQYF.

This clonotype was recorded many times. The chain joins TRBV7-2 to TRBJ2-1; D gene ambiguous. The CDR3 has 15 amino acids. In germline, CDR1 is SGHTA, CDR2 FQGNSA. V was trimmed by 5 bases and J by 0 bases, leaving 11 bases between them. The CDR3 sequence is CASSLKASSYNEQFF. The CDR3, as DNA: TGTGCCAGCAGCCTAAAGGCGAGCTCCTACAATGAGCAGTTCTTC.

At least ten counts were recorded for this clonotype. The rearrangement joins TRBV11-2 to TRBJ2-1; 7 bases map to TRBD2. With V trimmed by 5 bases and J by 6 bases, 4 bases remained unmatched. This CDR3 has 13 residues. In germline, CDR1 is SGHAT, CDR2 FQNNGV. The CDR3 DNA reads TGTGCCAGCAGCCCGGGGGGAGCCAATGAGCAGTTCTTC. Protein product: CASSPGGANEQFF.

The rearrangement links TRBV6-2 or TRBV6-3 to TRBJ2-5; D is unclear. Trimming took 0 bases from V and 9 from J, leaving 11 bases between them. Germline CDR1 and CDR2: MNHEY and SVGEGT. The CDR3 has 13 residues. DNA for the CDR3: TGTGCCAGCAGTTACTCGATCGGTCAGGCCCAGTACTTC. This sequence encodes CASSYSIGQAQYF.

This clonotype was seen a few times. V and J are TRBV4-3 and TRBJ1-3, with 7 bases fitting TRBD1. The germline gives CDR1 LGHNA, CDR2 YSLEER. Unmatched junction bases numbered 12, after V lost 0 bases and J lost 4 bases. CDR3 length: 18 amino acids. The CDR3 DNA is TGCGCCAGCAGCCAAGATCGGATGGCAGGGGGTTCAGGAAACACCATATATTTT. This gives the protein CASSQDRMAGGSGNTIYF.

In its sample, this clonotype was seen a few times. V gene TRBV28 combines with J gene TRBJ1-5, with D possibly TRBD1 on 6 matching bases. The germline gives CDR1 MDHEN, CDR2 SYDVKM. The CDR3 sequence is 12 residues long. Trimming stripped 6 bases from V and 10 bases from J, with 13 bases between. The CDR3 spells CASRPRTDPQHF. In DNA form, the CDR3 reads TGTGCCAGCAGACCTCGGACAGACCCCCAGCATTTT.

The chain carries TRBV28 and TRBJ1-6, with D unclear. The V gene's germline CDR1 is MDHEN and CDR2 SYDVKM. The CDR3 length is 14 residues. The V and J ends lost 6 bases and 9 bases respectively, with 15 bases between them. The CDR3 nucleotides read TGTGCCAGCAGCTCCACCATCACGGGTTCACCCCTCCACTTT. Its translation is CASSSTITGSPLHF.

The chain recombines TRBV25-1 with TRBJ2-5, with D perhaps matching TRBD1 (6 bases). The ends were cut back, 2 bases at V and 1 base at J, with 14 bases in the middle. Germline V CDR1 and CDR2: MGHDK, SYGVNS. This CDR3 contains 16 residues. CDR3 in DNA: TGTGCCAGCAGTGAAACTACGGGCAGGGGCCAAGAGACCCAGTACTTC. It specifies CASSETTGRGQETQYF.